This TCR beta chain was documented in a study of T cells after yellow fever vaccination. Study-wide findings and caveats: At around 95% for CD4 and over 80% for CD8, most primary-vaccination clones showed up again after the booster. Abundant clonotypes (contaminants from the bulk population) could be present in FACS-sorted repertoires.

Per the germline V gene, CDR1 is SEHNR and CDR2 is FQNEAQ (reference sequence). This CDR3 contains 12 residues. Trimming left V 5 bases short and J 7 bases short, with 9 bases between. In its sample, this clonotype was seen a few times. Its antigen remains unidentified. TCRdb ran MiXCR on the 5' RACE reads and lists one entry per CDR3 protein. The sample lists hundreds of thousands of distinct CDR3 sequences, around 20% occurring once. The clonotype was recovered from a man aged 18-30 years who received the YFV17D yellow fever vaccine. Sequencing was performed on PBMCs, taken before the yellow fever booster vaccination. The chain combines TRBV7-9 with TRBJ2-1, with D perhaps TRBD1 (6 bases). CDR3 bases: TGTGCCAGCAGCCAGGGGCCAAATGAGCAGTTCTTC. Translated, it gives CASSQGPNEQFF.